Described below is a single T cell receptor beta chain sequence and its context. Its antigen remains undetermined. It has no much larger one-base neighbor in the sample; base qualities were not kept. Between the V and J ends, shortened by 0 bases and 4 bases respectively, the junction contains 10 bases. The germline V gene encodes CDR1 SGHAT and CDR2 FQNNGV. From its cysteine to its phenylalanine, the CDR3 spans 15 amino acids. The kept DNA is CDR3 alone, 45 bases in frame from the first base. This sample was included in a study of shared T cell receptors in the human thymus (dated by TCRdb to the early 2020s). With regard to the full study: The study examined how the human thymus generates shared, self-reactive T-cell receptor alpha chains.

Receptors were amplified or captured by the immunoSEQ multiplex PCR assay. TCRdb took this table from immuneACCESS and kept in-frame rearrangements with V and J called. Such tables lack part of the clones; where checked against another copy, unresolved V genes explain under half of the gap, and the rest is unexplained. The sample table lists about 610,000 clones, roughly 90% of them with a count of one. About 0.01% of the sample goes to the ten largest clones. The same sample was also used in a study of human thymus T cells. Looking at the second paper: The donors were immunologically healthy infants in Finland who had open corrective cardiac surgery for congenital heart defects. Thymus tissue was collected as surgical resects that were removed during corrective cardiac surgery. V and J gene segment usage appeared biased in both thymic and peripheral blood repertoires. According to the related research, thymic TCR repertoires were highly overlapping among unrelated individuals. The study described the TCR alpha and beta repertoires in roughly 8 infant thymus samples and four matching peripheral blood samples. The infant donors were roughly 7 to 250 days old, and the cohort included over five males and a couple of females. Thymocytes were released mechanically from tissue and stored at -70 °C as pellets of about 9-32 million cells. Genomic DNA was extracted from frozen cell pellets with a QIAsymphony instrument. Using the immunoSEQ multiplex PCR assay, the TCRB and TCRAD loci were amplified from a standardized quantity of quality-controlled genomic DNA. Amplicons spanned the V(D)J region at a length sufficient to cover the CDR3 and identify V and J genes. Through the commercial immunoSEQ service, the amplicons were sequenced on an Illumina platform. Corrections for primer bias and sequencing errors followed previously described methods, while TCRAD and TCRB definitions were based on the IMGT database. Analysis of the repertoires was done with immunoSEQ Analyzer 3.0 and VDJTools and included basic statistics, V/J segment usage, diversity estimates, rarefaction and pairwise overlap. Chao1, ChaoE, Efron-Thisted, Shannon and inverse Simpson indices were used to estimate diversity, which was also estimated on datasets down-sampled to the smallest sample. Repertoire overlap was determined by strict matching of CDR3 nucleotide sequence, V gene and J gene, and Jaccard-based multidimensional scaling clustering was applied. On average, approximately 790,000 unique TCRB clonotypes were obtained from thymus samples, compared with about 84,000 from blood samples.

The V and J genes are TRBV11-2 and TRBJ2-1, with the D gene uncertain. The sample taken for sequencing was thymocytes. The TCR sequence derives from a boy under two years old with a congenital heart defect. Donor details come from another sample of the same person, matched by shared clones. CDR3 sequence: CASSLEQLAYNEQFF. The DNA reads as follows: TGTGCCAGCAGCTTAGAACAGCTCGCTTACAATGAGCAGTTCTTC.